The 9 T cell receptor beta chains listed next were all sequenced from one sample in a study of T cells in localized non-small cell lung cancer. Repertoires were generated with immunoSEQ multiplex PCR, while TCRdb's copy carries only in-frame clones and drops some. The data show 3,000 to 4,500 clones, around 25% seen once. The sample here was lung tumor tissue, taken before any cancer treatment. Receptor source: a woman aged 40 to 75 with stage I lung adenocarcinoma.

CDR3 nucleotide sequence: TGTGCCAGCACCAAGACCGGACAGGGCCTTAACAATGAGCAGTTCTTC. Protein sequence: CASTKTGQGLNNEQFF. The chain recombines TRBV6-8 with TRBJ2-1; 8 bases are shared with TRBD1. The CDR3 is 16 amino acids. Germline trimming cut 7 bases from V and 5 bases from J; bases unmatched to any gene: 13. In germline, CDR1 is MNHGY, CDR2 SAAAGT.

By its share, this clone is medium-sized. CDR3 region: CASSFSGSGNTIYF. The CDR3 DNA reads as TGTGCCAGCAGCTTCTCGGGTTCCGGAAACACCATATATTTT. The chain links TRBV11-3 to TRBJ1-3; D remains ambiguous. Between the trimmed V and J ends, which lost 3 bases and 4 bases, there was a span of 10 bases. Germline V lookup: CDR1 SGHNT, CDR2 YENEEA. CDR3 length equals 14 residues.

The genes are TRBV25-1 and TRBJ1-2; no clear D. Trimming cost V 4 bases and J 8 bases, with 14 bases left between them. The CDR3 sequence is 13 residues long. The germline CDR1 and CDR2 sequences are MGHDK and SYGVNS. CDR3 amino acids: CASSGTVKGGYTF. The CDR3 coding sequence is TGTGCCAGCAGTGGGACGGTTAAGGGAGGCTACACCTTC.

This clone came up a few times. The CDR3 protein is CASTAHRRNYGYTF. CDR3 DNA sequence: TGTGCCAGCACCGCACATCGGCGGAACTATGGCTACACCTTC. The chain joins TRBV28 to TRBJ1-2; D unclear. The germline gives CDR1 MDHEN, CDR2 SYDVKM. The V end lost 7 bases, the J end lost 2 bases, and 14 bases lay between the germline ends. The CDR3 consists of 14 residues.

This CDR3 reads CASRPEREEHEQYF. For the CDR3, the DNA is TGTGCCAGCAGACCCGAGCGGGAGGAACACGAGCAGTACTTC. This sequence joins TRBV28 and TRBJ2-7; 9 nucleotides align to TRBD2. This CDR3 region has 14 residues. Germline loops: CDR1 MDHEN, CDR2 SYDVKM. J gave up 5 bases and V 6 bases, and 8 bases lay outside the gene matches.

V and J are TRBV5-1 and TRBJ2-7; D is perhaps TRBD1 or TRBD2 (6 bases each). The germline V and J ends were trimmed by 4 bases and 3 bases, with 20 bases remaining between them. The CDR3 length is 16 residues. The germline gives CDR1 SGHRS, CDR2 YFSETQ. CDR3 DNA sequence: TGCGCCAGCAGCCCTTCGGGGGCGGGGACCCTCTACGAGCAGTACTTC. Translated, it gives CASSPSGAGTLYEQYF.

The chain has TRBV19 and TRBJ1-1; D is undetermined. The CDR3 consists of 16 residues. The germline V and J ends were trimmed by 6 bases and 0 bases, with 17 bases remaining between them. Looked up from germline, CDR1 is LNHDA and CDR2 is SQIVND (reference sequence). This CDR3 reads CASSLYTAILNTEAFF. The CDR3 DNA follows: TGTGCCAGTAGCTTATATACAGCGATCCTGAACACTGAAGCTTTCTTT.

This clone was seen a few times. This chain uses TRBV7-5 with TRBJ2-1. TRBV7-5 represents a pseudogene. The CDR3 sequence is 15 residues long. CDR3 region: CASSLASDGYNEQFF. The CDR3 nucleotides are TGTGCCAGCAGCTTGGCCTCGGACGGATACAATGAGCAGTTCTTC.

This clone occurred a few times. V usage is TRBV7-5 and J usage is TRBJ2-1. TRBV7-5 is shown as a pseudogene. This CDR3 is built from 14 residues. CDR3 sequence reads: CASSLGGANNEQFF. The CDR3 DNA sequence: TGTGCCAGCAGCTTGGGGGGCGCGAATAATGAGCAGTTCTTC.